This T cell receptor beta chain derives from a study of CD8 T cells in ankylosing spondylitis. Study findings and constraints: In the blood and synovial fluid of reactive arthritis, some motif variants had been previously reported. Apparently characteristic of ankylosing spondylitis blood was a TCR beta motif (under ten highly homologous variants). From matched ankylosing spondylitis synovial fluid, disease-linked clones were reportedly recovered at significantly enriched levels.

This clonotype was seen more than once but under ten times. The antigen is unknown. Library preparation for TCR beta used quantitative 5'-RACE with molecular barcodes. TCRdb re-called the 5' RACE reads with MiXCR, one entry per CDR3 protein. Among some 340,000 distinct CDR3 sequences listed, approximately 14% were seen once. Sequenced sample: blood, either unsorted or a sorted T cell fraction (not recorded which). The sequence was obtained from a male donor with ankylosing spondylitis or in good health (not recorded which).

In DNA, the CDR3 is TGTGCCAGCAGCCCCCCAGCGGGGGACCCCAATGAGCAGTTCTTC. Translating it yields CASSPPAGDPNEQFF. The genes are TRBV7-9 and TRBJ2-1; 8 nucleotides match TRBD2. J lost 6 bases, V lost 5 bases, and 9 bases had no gene match. There are 15 residues in the CDR3. Germline lookup yields CDR1 SEHNR and CDR2 FQNEAQ (reference sequence).